The 13 T cell receptor beta chains below all came from one sample that was sequenced in a study of blood T cell repertoires in COVID-19. Measured with immunoSEQ multiplex PCR; TCRdb has only the in-frame clones, and not every one. The table has 110,000 or so clones, roughly nine tenths seen once; the top ten hold around 30%. The sample comprised peripheral blood. These TCRs come from a man in his sixties or seventies with active or convalescent COVID-19.

This sequence joins TRBV3-1 (or the pseudogene TRBV3-2) and TRBJ1-5; a possible D gene is TRBD1 (5 bases). The CDR3 spans 15 residues. The V end was cut by 4 bases, the J end by 5 bases, with 15 bases between. CDR1 is LGHDT and CDR2 is YNNKEL in the germline V gene (reference sequence). The CDR3 nucleotides read TGTGCCAGCAGCCCCGGACCGGGAGGGGATCAGCCCCAGCATTTT. Its protein product is CASSPGPGGDQPQHF.

The rearrangement links TRBV24-1 to TRBJ2-2; D is unresolved. The V end was cut by 4 bases, the J end by 4 bases, with 9 bases between. There are 14 residues in the CDR3. Germline V lookup: CDR1 KGHDR, CDR2 SFDVKD. The CDR3 loop reads CATSESFGTGELFF. DNA of the CDR3: TGTGCCACCAGTGAGAGCTTTGGCACCGGGGAGCTGTTTTTT.

CDR3 nucleotide sequence: TGTGCCAGCAGCAAAACTAGCGGGAGCCCGACAGATACGCAGTATTTT. Translation gives CASSKTSGSPTDTQYF. The V call is TRBV7-9, the J call TRBJ2-3; 11 nucleotides line up with TRBD2. The V segment lost 5 bases and the J segment 3 bases; nucleotides outside the gene matches: 7. This CDR3 region has 16 residues. Germline values: CDR1 SEHNR, CDR2 FQNEAQ (reference sequence). Full variable domain (missing parts from reference TRBV7-9 and TRBJ2-3): DTGVSQNPRHKITKRGQNVTFRCDPISEHNRLYWYRQTLGQGPEFLTYFQNEAQLEKSRLLSDRFSAERPKGSFSTLEIQRTEQGDSAMYLCASSKTSGSPTDTQYFGPGTRLTVL.

This chain connects TRBV6-4 to TRBJ1-2, with 9 bases matching TRBD1. Germline CDR1 is MRHNA and CDR2 is SNTAGT. V lost 2 bases, J lost 6 bases, and 1 base stayed unmatched. The CDR3 consists of 13 residues. The CDR3 DNA reads as TGTGCCAGCAGTGACGGGACAGGGAATGGCTACACCTTC. It specifies CASSDGTGNGYTF.

CDR3 residues: CASSPRTDLNSPLHF. The CDR3 DNA follows: TGTGCCAGCAGCCCCCGGACAGACCTTAATTCACCCCTCCACTTT. The rearrangement uses TRBV7-2 and TRBJ1-6, with D tentatively TRBD1 (6 bases). The ends were cut back, 5 bases at V and 6 bases at J, with 14 bases in the middle. Germline CDR1 and CDR2: SGHTA and FQGNSA. This CDR3 comprises 15 residues.

The chain has TRBV28 and TRBJ1-1; 7 nucleotides match TRBD1. The CDR3 is 13 amino acids. The ends lost 7 bases at V and 4 bases at J; junction bases unmatched: 6. The V gene's germline CDR1 is MDHEN and CDR2 SYDVKM. The CDR3 sequence is CASISNRGTEAFF. Here the CDR3 DNA reads TGTGCCAGCATATCTAACAGGGGCACTGAAGCTTTCTTT.

The chain has TRBV6-2 or TRBV6-3 and TRBJ2-7; possible D gene TRBD2, 5 bases. The length of the CDR3 is 14 residues. The ends were cut back, 2 bases at V and 0 bases at J, with 8 bases in the middle. Germline CDR1 MNHEY, CDR2 SVGEGT. The CDR3: CASSYGLGSYEQYF. CDR3 in DNA: TGTGCCAGCAGTTACGGACTTGGCTCCTACGAGCAGTACTTC.

The chain links TRBV9 to TRBJ2-6, with 8 bases that match TRBD1. J gave up 0 bases and V 4 bases, and 12 bases lay outside the gene matches. The germline CDR1 and CDR2 sequences are SGDLS and YYNGEE. The CDR3 totals 19 residues. The CDR3 here is CASSPRPGQEYSGANVLTF. The CDR3 nucleotides are TGTGCCAGCAGCCCCCGTCCGGGACAGGAGTACTCTGGGGCCAACGTCCTGACTTTC.

V usage is TRBV6-5 and J usage is TRBJ2-1; no clear D. Trimming removed 2 bases at V and 6 bases at J, with 11 bases between. The germline CDR1 and CDR2 sequences are MNHEY and SVGAGI. The CDR3 length is 14 residues. Written as DNA, the CDR3 is TGTGCCAGCAGTTACGATCTTCGGGTCAATGAGCAGTTCTTC. It is translated as CASSYDLRVNEQFF.

The count of this clone is one. The CDR3 region has the DNA TGTGCCAGCAGTTTATCTGCAGATGGGGCCAACGTCCTGACTTTC. Its protein product is CASSLSADGANVLTF. The chain employs TRBV28 and TRBJ2-6; D gene ambiguous. Trimming pared 1 base from V and 3 bases from J, leaving 7 bases between. Germline V gene sequence: CDR1 MDHEN, CDR2 SYDVKM. This CDR3 is built from 15 residues.

The rearrangement links TRBV19 to TRBJ2-2; the match to TRBD1 covers 11 bases. This CDR3 region has 14 residues. Unmatched junction bases numbered 2, after V lost 7 bases and J lost 4 bases. The germline CDR1 and CDR2 sequences are LNHDA and SQIVND (reference sequence). The chain's CDR3 is CASKGQGATGELFF. The CDR3 coding sequence is TGTGCCAGTAAAGGACAGGGGGCCACCGGGGAGCTGTTTTTT.

The V gene is TRBV5-6, the J gene TRBJ2-7, with 7 bases matching TRBD2. The germline V gene has CDR1 SGHDT and CDR2 YYEEEE. Trimming at V came to 0 bases and at J to 6 bases, leaving 6 bases not matched to a gene. The CDR3 spans 14 residues. This CDR3 is CASSLDAGTTEQYF. As DNA, the CDR3 is TGTGCCAGCAGCTTGGACGCCGGGACTACCGAGCAGTACTTC.

V usage is TRBV7-9 and J usage is TRBJ2-1; 9 nucleotides align to TRBD2. This CDR3 contains 15 residues. Germline V gene lookup returns CDR1 SEHNR and CDR2 FQNEAQ (reference sequence). V shed 1 base, J shed 8 bases, and the junction held 6 bases outside the gene matches. CDR3 in DNA: TGTGCCAGCAGCTTAGTGGGCGGGAGGGGAGATGAGCAGTTCTTC. This gives the protein CASSLVGGRGDEQFF.